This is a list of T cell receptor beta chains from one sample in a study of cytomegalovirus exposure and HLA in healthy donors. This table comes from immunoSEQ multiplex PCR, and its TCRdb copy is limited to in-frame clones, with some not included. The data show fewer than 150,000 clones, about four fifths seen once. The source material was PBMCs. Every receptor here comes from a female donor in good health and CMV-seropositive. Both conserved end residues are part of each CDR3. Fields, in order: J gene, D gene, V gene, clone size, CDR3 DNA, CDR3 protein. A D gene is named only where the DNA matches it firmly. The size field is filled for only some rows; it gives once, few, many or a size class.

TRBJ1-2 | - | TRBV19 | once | TGTGCCAGTAGTATCCACGGCAGGCTATATGGCTACACCTTC | CASSIHGRLYGYTF
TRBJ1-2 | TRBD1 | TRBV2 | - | TGTGCCAGCAGAAACCCGGGACAGGCGCTATATGGCTACACCTTC | CASRNPGQALYGYTF
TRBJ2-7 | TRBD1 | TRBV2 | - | TGTGCCAGCAGTGCGGAACAGGGGGCTTACGAGCAGTACTTC | CASSAEQGAYEQYF
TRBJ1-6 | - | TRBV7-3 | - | TGTGCCGGAGGGGTCAGTCTCCGGGCGCCCCTCCACTTT | CAGGVSLRAPLHF
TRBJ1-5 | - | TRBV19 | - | TGTGCCAGTAGTATAGATCAGCGGGGAGATCAGCCCCAGCATTTT | CASSIDQRGDQPQHF
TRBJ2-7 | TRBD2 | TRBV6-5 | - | TGTGCCAGCAGTTACATGTCTAGCGGTGGAGGGGAGCAGTACTTC | CASSYMSSGGGEQYF
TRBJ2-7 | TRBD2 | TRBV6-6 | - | TGTGCCATCGCGAACCACAGGAGCGGGGGAGGCGAGCAGTACTTC | CAIANHRSGGGEQYF
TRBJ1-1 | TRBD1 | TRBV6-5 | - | TGTGCCAGCAGCCCAACAGGGGGCGGCACTGAAGCTTTCTTT | CASSPTGGGTEAFF
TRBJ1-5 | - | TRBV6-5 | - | TGTGCCAGCAGTAGGTCCGCCGACACCAATCAGCCCCAGCATTTT | CASSRSADTNQPQHF
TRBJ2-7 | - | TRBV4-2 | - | TGTGCCAGCAGCGATGAGAGGACATCCTACGAGCAGTACTTC | CASSDERTSYEQYF
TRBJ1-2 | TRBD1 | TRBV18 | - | TGTGCCAGCTCACCGGTGCCGGGACAGGGGACGAGCTACACCTTC | CASSPVPGQGTSYTF
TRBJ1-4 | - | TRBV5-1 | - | TGCGCCAGCAGGCTCACCGCCGGGAGTAGTAATGAAAAACTGTTTTTT | CASRLTAGSSNEKLFF
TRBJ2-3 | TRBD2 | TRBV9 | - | TGTGCCAGCAGCGTAGACGTAGCGGGTAGCACAGATACGCAGTATTTT | CASSVDVAGSTDTQYF
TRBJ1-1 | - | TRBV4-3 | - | TGCGCCAGTGGCAGGACTTCGAACACTGAAGCTTTCTTT | CASGRTSNTEAFF
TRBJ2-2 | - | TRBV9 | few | TGTGCCAGCAGCCCCCGACAGTCGAACACCGGGGAGCTGTTTTTT | CASSPRQSNTGELFF
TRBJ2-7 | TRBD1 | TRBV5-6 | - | TGTGCCAGCAGCTCGGGAACTATCAGGGGGCTGTACGAGCAGTACTTC | CASSSGTIRGLYEQYF
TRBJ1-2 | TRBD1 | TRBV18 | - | TGTGCCAGCTCACCACCGAATGACAGGGGGCTCTATGGCTACACCTTC | CASSPPNDRGLYGYTF
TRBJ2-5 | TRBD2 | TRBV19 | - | TGTGCCAGTAGTATTAGGAGGGTTCTTGCTAGCGGGGGACTTCAAGAGACCCAGTACTTC | CASSIRRVLASGGLQETQYF
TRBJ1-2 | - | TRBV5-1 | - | TGCGCCAGCAGCCCTCCCTCGGGTTCTAACTATGGCTACACCTTC | CASSPPSGSNYGYTF
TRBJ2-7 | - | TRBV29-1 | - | TGCAGCGTTTCCTCCGCACGCAACAACTACGAGCAGTACTTC | CSVSSARNNYEQYF
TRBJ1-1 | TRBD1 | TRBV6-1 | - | TGTGCCACCCTCTCACAGGGGGCAAGCACTGAAGCTTTCTTT | CATLSQGASTEAFF
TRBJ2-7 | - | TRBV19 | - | TGTGCCAGTAGTACTAGGCGGGACGCCTACGAGCAGTACTTC | CASSTRRDAYEQYF
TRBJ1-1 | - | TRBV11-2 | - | TGTGCCAGCAGGCATCTCAGGGATGACACTGAAGCTTTCTTT | CASRHLRDDTEAFF
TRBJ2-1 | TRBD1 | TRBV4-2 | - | TGTGCCAGCAGCCGGACAGGGGAAAATGAGCAGTTCTTC | CASSRTGENEQFF